Detailed here is one T cell receptor (beta chain). No antigen is known for it. No qualities accompany the bases; no much larger clone lies one base away. The record originates from a study of blood T cell repertoires in COVID-19 (dated by TCRdb to 2019 to 2021). Study-level background: Samples covering the acute and convalescent phases of COVID-19 were provided by collaborators in the United States, Italy and Spain. The prospective study material was composed of cDNA or gDNA derived from T cells, B-cell-depleted T cells, or PBMCs. Subjects who had been exposed to COVID-19, were actively infected with it, or had recovered from it provided the deeply sampled blood TCRbeta repertoires that made up the dataset. The repertoires were released in a freely available public database meant as a resource for research on the immune response to SARS-CoV-2. The samples were drawn from two sources: the first 160 participants of the ongoing ImmuneRACE study, and 950 to 1,500 subjects contributed by 6 global collaborators. The sample metadata nearly always contained a de-identified subject ID, COVID-19 status, age in years and sex. Where available, HLA class I and class II types were obtained from metadata supplied by the sample provider rather than from assay-based typing.

Collaborating institutions collected whole blood in K2EDTA tubes following their own protocols. Collaborator samples were shipped for TCRbeta analysis as frozen whole blood, isolated PBMCs, or DNA extracted from either sample type. At the junction V is shortened by 6 bases and J by 8 bases; bases outside the gene matches: 11. CDR1 and CDR2 were assigned from the germline V gene (reference sequence) as GTSNPN and SVGIG. Reading from cysteine to phenylalanine, the CDR3 counts 14 amino acids. Only CDR3 DNA is held: 42 bases, read in frame from base 1. The immunoSEQ Assay, a bias-controlled multiplex PCR, was used to amplify TCRbeta CDR3 regions from genomic DNA. The original pipeline was this. Within the assay, amplification of reference gene primers was used to estimate how many nucleated cells each sample contained. Sequence reads were collapsed and filtered to measure the absolute abundance of every unique TCRbeta CDR3 rearrangement. For each sample, productive Simpson clonality was calculated as the square root of Simpson's diversity index over productive rearrangements. TCRdb limited this immuneACCESS table to in-frame rearrangements with V and J called. A share of clones is missing; checked studies link under half to unresolved V genes, and the rest is unexplained. Clonal size and the V and J genes are those of that table, whereas D and trimming came from the DNA. The sample table lists over 45,000 clones, 75% to 90% of them with a count of one. Around three fifths of the sample goes to the ten largest clones.

General conclusions and limits of the study: The amount of clinical and demographic metadata varied by source and participant and was provided uncurated.

Sequences were obtained from peripheral blood. The receptor chain draws on TRBV30 and TRBJ2-1, with 9 bases aligning to TRBD2. The clonotype was recovered from a man in his 70s with acute or convalescent COVID-19. The CDR3 in this case is CACTRGGALDEQFF. The DNA is as follows: TGTGCCTGTACCCGCGGGGGGGCCTTAGATGAGCAGTTCTTC. Outside the CDR3, residues come from the reference TRBV30 and TRBJ2-1 proteins, so the full variable domain is: SQTIHQWPATLVQPVGSPLSLECTVEGTSNPNLYWYRQAAGRGLQLLFYSVGIGQISSEVPQNLSASRPQDRQFILSSKKLLLSDSGFYLCACTRGGALDEQFFGPGTRLTVL.